The clone carrying this TCR beta chain has a handful of counts. The sample originates from a study of blood T cells in healthy people across ages. V lost 1 base and J 9 bases, leaving 13 bases between the germline ends. The CDR3 has 14 amino acids. Germline V gene data show CDR1 as DFQATT and CDR2 as SNEGSKA (reference sequence). Together with a sample-barcoded 5' primer, a J-beta primer mix was included in a second PCR lasting about 6 to 11 cycles. MiXCR, applied by TCRdb to the 5' RACE reads, yields one record per CDR3 protein. The sample includes 850,000 or so distinct CDR3 sequences, 25% to 30% seen only once; the top ten take roughly 17%.

The genes are TRBV20-1 and TRBJ1-6; D remains ambiguous. The TCR was taken from a woman of 80 years or more in good health. Sequenced sample: blood. CDR3 nucleotides: TGCAGTGCTAGAGTCCAGGTCGAGGTTTCACCCCTCCACTTT. Protein product: CSARVQVEVSPLHF.